The T cell receptor beta chain described here comes from a study of blood T cell repertoires in COVID-19. A few counts support this clone. Libraries were prepared by immunoSEQ multiplex PCR; TCRdb keeps only in-frame clonotypes and omits some of them. The sample includes approximately 250,000 clones, 85% seen only once; the top ten take 5.1%. The CDR3 totals 14 residues. Germline CDR1 is MNHNY and CDR2 is SVGAGI (reference sequence). The V end was cut by 0 bases, the J end by 4 bases, with 9 bases between. The specimen sequenced was peripheral blood. The TCR sequence derives from a man over 45 with COVID-19, enrolled during active disease. The chain uses TRBV6-6 and TRBJ1-1; unclear D gene. Written as DNA, the CDR3 is TGTGCCAGCAGTTACTCGACGGAGGGCACTGAAGCTTTCTTT. Protein product: CASSYSTEGTEAFF.